This T cell receptor beta chain emerged from a study of post-analysis software for immune sequencing data. Study results and limitations: By F measure, samples from a shared preparation batch strongly co-clustered. TRBV5-6, TRBV5-1 and TRBV20-1 belonged to a set of about five TRBV segments that were more frequent in patients than controls.

As concerns this clonotype: The antigen is undetermined.

From germline, CDR1 is SQVTM and CDR2 ANQGSEA. This CDR3 is built from 13 residues. The J segment lost 4 bases and the V segment lost 6 bases, leaving 8 bases of the junction unmatched. cDNA libraries for TCR beta contained unique molecular identifiers. A population of about 0.95 to 11 million T cells gave rise to about half a million cDNA molecules. Each CDR3 protein gets one entry after TCRdb re-called the PCR reads with MiXCR. The sample lists 650,000 to 850,000 distinct CDR3 sequences; roughly 50% were seen once. This clonotype was sampled from a girl between 10 and 17 years old with multiple sclerosis. Sequencing was done on a sample of blood. The chain couples TRBV29-1 to TRBJ1-1; TRBD1 agrees at 7 bases. CDR3 residues: CSVKGQLSTEAFF. The CDR3 DNA reads TGCAGCGTGAAGGGACAGCTGTCCACTGAAGCTTTCTTT. Variable domain in full (rest from reference TRBV29-1 and TRBJ1-1): SAVISQKPSRDICQRGTSLTIQCQVDSQVTMMFWYRQQPGQSLTLIATANQGSEATYESGFVIDKFPISRPNLTFSTLTVSNMSPEDSSIYLCSVKGQLSTEAFFGQGTRLTVV.